This T cell receptor beta chain stems from a study of T cells in women clearing cervical HPV infection. Produced via immunoSEQ multiplex PCR; TCRdb's table is partial and in-frame only. The sample data list under 40,000 clones. Overall study findings and caveats: CIN3+ cases had significantly higher TCR richness than controls; evenness did not differ. Richness plus V gene abundances separated cases from controls with AUC about 0.8.

Notes on this clone: Its specificity is unknown. The observed sequence ends 3 residues before the CDR3 terminus, with the missing tail filled in from the germline J gene.

The CDR3 has 12 amino acids. Germline lookup yields CDR1 MNHEY and CDR2 SVGEGT. Trimming cost V 6 bases and J 6 bases, with 9 bases left between them. All participants had a single incident cervical HPV16 infection, and prevalent HPV16 infections were excluded. The rearrangement joins TRBV6-2 or TRBV6-3 to TRBJ2-1; tentative D call: TRBD2 (5 bases). The source is a woman aged 18 to 75 with a cervical HPV16 infection that either progressed to CIN3+ or cleared (not recorded which). The sample consisted of blood buffy coat. The DNA read from the CDR3 is TGTGCCAGCAGCCTAGCAGCCAATGAG. Translated: CASSLAANE. The CDR3 in full is CASSLAANEQFF.